Listed below are T cell receptor beta chains from one sample, sequenced in a study of cytomegalovirus exposure and HLA in healthy donors. Measured with immunoSEQ multiplex PCR; TCRdb has only the in-frame clones, and not every one. The sample carries some 150,000 clones, 60% to 85% recorded once. Sequencing was carried out using PBMCs. These receptors came from a female donor in good health and CMV-seropositive. Each CDR3 is given with its conserved first and last residue. A D gene is named only where the DNA matches it firmly. The listing skips clone size in some rows; elsewhere it reads once, few, many or a size class.

>TRBV10-3|-|TRBD1|TRBJ1-4
CAISEGRTGGHNEKLFF
TGTGCCATCAGTGAGGGGAGGACAGGGGGACATAATGAAAAACTGTTTTTT
>TRBV7-9|-|TRBD2|TRBJ2-7
CASSSLATDYEQYF
TGTGCCAGCAGCTCACTAGCGACTGACTACGAGCAGTACTTC
>TRBV5-4|once|TRBD2|TRBJ2-3
CASSFPAGGSTDTQYF
TGTGCCAGCAGCTTCCCAGCGGGGGGTAGCACAGATACGCAGTATTTT
>TRBV7-9|few|TRBD2|TRBJ2-1
CSSSSPGLAGFSSYNEQFF
TGTTCCAGCAGTTCCCCGGGACTAGCGGGTTTCAGCTCCTACAATGAGCAGTTCTTC
>TRBV6-5|-|TRBD1|TRBJ2-2
CASRRGQGNTGELFF
TGTGCCAGCAGACGGGGACAGGGGAACACCGGGGAGCTGTTTTTT
>TRBV5-1|-|-|TRBJ2-5
CASSIVGQETQYF
TGCGCCAGCAGTATTGTCGGCCAAGAGACCCAGTACTTC
>TRBV30|-|TRBD1|TRBJ1-2
CAWSVHRGYGYTF
TGTGCCTGGAGTGTACACAGGGGATATGGCTACACCTTC
>TRBV19|-|-|TRBJ1-1
CASSRRSQVNTEAFF
TGTGCCAGTAGTAGGCGGTCACAGGTGAACACTGAAGCTTTCTTT
>TRBV6-5|few|-|TRBJ2-5
CASSHTDEQTQYF
TGTGCCAGCAGCCACACAGATGAGCAGACCCAGTACTTC
>TRBV30|-|-|TRBJ1-3
CAWSVLSKASGNTIYF
TGTGCCTGGAGTGTACTTTCCAAAGCCTCTGGAAACACCATATATTTT
>TRBV7-6|few|TRBD2|TRBJ2-5
CASSLTSGTETQYF
TGTGCCAGCAGCTTGACTAGCGGGACAGAGACCCAGTACTTC
>TRBV9|-|TRBD1|TRBJ1-2
CASSTNRGGGYTF
TGTGCCAGCAGCACCAACAGGGGAGGCGGCTACACCTTC
>TRBV7-8|-|TRBD1|TRBJ1-5
CASSSGTGVYQPQHF
TGTGCCAGCAGCTCCGGGACAGGGGTTTATCAGCCCCAGCATTTT
>TRBV18|-|TRBD1|TRBJ2-5
CASSTRQGLETQYF
TGTGCCAGCTCAACAAGACAGGGTCTCGAGACCCAGTACTTC
>TRBV5-1|-|TRBD2|TRBJ2-2
CASSSSGRIDGELFF
TGCGCCAGCAGCTCGAGCGGGAGAATTGACGGGGAGCTGTTTTTT
>TRBV19|-|TRBD1|TRBJ2-7
CASSPGQGKYYEQYF
TGTGCCAGTAGTCCAGGACAGGGAAAGTACTACGAGCAGTACTTC
>TRBV2|-|-|TRBJ1-2
CASTFGGEYYGYTF
TGTGCCAGCACGTTTGGGGGGGAGTACTATGGCTACACCTTC
>TRBV5-6|-|TRBD1|TRBJ2-7
CASSLFGSGQGAYEQYF
TGTGCCAGCAGCTTATTCGGGTCGGGACAGGGCGCCTACGAGCAGTACTTC
>TRBV5-1|-|-|TRBJ2-1
CASSLKSTVIDNEQFF
TGCGCCAGCAGCTTGAAGTCCACAGTCATTGACAATGAGCAGTTCTTC
>TRBV28|-|-|TRBJ1-2
CASSSPQNYGYTF
TGTGCCAGCAGTTCCCCACAGAACTATGGCTACACCTTC
>TRBV5-4|-|-|TRBJ2-7
CASSPGLATYEQYF
TGTGCCAGCAGCCCGGGACTTGCCACCTACGAGCAGTACTTC
>TRBV18|-|TRBD1|TRBJ2-6
CASSATGAGANVLTF
TGTGCCAGCTCAGCCACAGGGGCTGGGGCCAACGTCCTGACTTTC
>TRBV19|-|TRBD1|TRBJ2-2
CASNRDRELGGELFF
TGTGCCAGTAACAGGGACAGGGAATTGGGCGGGGAGCTGTTTTTT
>TRBV9|-|TRBD2|TRBJ2-7
CASSVGSGGFYEQYF
TGTGCCAGCAGCGTAGGGTCGGGGGGATTCTACGAGCAGTACTTC
>TRBV25-1|once|-|TRBJ1-2
CASSESGRAYGYTF
TGTGCCAGCAGTGAATCCGGCAGGGCCTATGGCTACACCTTC
>TRBV6-6|-|-|TRBJ1-4
CASSQGGARDEKLFF
TGTGCCAGCAGTCAGGGCGGGGCCCGGGATGAAAAACTGTTTTTT
>TRBV29-1|-|TRBD2|TRBJ2-3
CSVEGGGAGRRLSTDTQYF
TGCAGCGTTGAGGGCGGGGGGGCGGGGCGCCGCCTTAGCACAGATACGCAGTATTTT
>TRBV6-1|-|TRBD1|TRBJ1-1
CASIPKQGAAEAFF
TGTGCCAGCATACCGAAACAGGGGGCAGCTGAAGCTTTCTTT
>TRBV28|-|-|TRBJ1-1
CASSLGGLNTEAFF
TGTGCCAGCAGCTTGGGGGGGCTGAACACTGAAGCTTTCTTT
>TRBV27|-|TRBD1|TRBJ2-7
CASSPDRFAYEQYF
TGTGCCAGCAGTCCGGACAGGTTTGCCTACGAGCAGTACTTC
>TRBV30|-|-|TRBJ2-2
CARSTSWGAVTGELFF
TGTGCCCGGAGTACCTCCTGGGGCGCGGTCACCGGGGAGCTGTTTTTT
>TRBV27|-|-|TRBJ2-5
CASIGIGVPETQYF
TGTGCCAGCATTGGTATCGGGGTTCCTGAGACCCAGTACTTC
>TRBV10-1|-|TRBD1|TRBJ1-1
CASSGTGGTEAFF
TGCGCCAGCAGTGGAACAGGGGGAACTGAAGCTTTCTTT
>TRBV7-3|-|TRBD1|TRBJ2-2
CASRLGTGGTGELFF
TGTGCCAGCAGATTGGGGACAGGGGGAACCGGGGAGCTGTTTTTT
>TRBV15|-|TRBD1|TRBJ2-2
CATSRQGASTGELFF
TGTGCCACCAGCAGACAGGGGGCCAGCACCGGGGAGCTGTTTTTT
>TRBV5-1|-|TRBD1|TRBJ1-1
CASSFTGAKNTEAFF
TGCGCCAGCAGCTTTACAGGGGCAAAGAACACTGAAGCTTTCTTT
>TRBV4-1|-|TRBD2|TRBJ2-7
CASSQIVRDYPYEQYF
TGCGCCAGCAGCCAAATAGTAAGGGACTATCCCTACGAGCAGTACTTC
>TRBV7-7|-|TRBD1|TRBJ2-7
CASSPITGGLEQYF
TGTGCCAGCAGCCCAATCACAGGGGGTCTCGAGCAGTACTTC
>TRBV21-1|-|-|TRBJ2-7
CASSKSVGLVLYEQYF
TGTGCCAGCAGCAAATCCGTCGGACTAGTTCTGTACGAGCAGTACTTC
>TRBV5-1|-|TRBD1|TRBJ1-1
CASSNRQGRNTEAFF
TGCGCCAGCAGCAACAGACAGGGGCGGAACACTGAAGCTTTCTTT
>TRBV9|-|-|TRBJ2-3
CASSVEGVPTDTQYF
TGTGCCAGCAGCGTAGAAGGAGTTCCCACAGATACGCAGTATTTT
>TRBV5-1|-|-|TRBJ2-5
CASSLVPGGEETQYF
TGCGCCAGCAGCTTGGTTCCGGGGGGCGAAGAGACCCAGTACTTC
>TRBV15|-|-|TRBJ2-7
CATSRGTSYEQYF
TGTGCCACATCCAGGGGCACCTCCTACGAGCAGTACTTC
>TRBV2|-|TRBD1|TRBJ1-5
CASSGTGGNQPQHF
TGTGCCAGCAGCGGGACAGGGGGCAATCAGCCCCAGCATTTT
>TRBV27|-|-|TRBJ2-7
CASSRLSSYEQYF
TGTGCCAGCAGCCGACTAAGCTCCTACGAGCAGTACTTC
>TRBV30|-|TRBD2|TRBJ2-5
CAWGGTSDQETQYF
TGTGCCTGGGGGGGGACTAGCGATCAAGAGACCCAGTACTTC
>TRBV10-1|-|-|TRBJ2-5
CASSKGAEETQYF
TGCGCCAGCAGTAAGGGAGCAGAAGAGACCCAGTACTTC
>TRBV4-2|once|TRBD1|TRBJ1-1
CASSQAQGPNTEAFF
TGTGCCAGCAGCCAAGCACAGGGGCCCAACACTGAAGCTTTCTTT